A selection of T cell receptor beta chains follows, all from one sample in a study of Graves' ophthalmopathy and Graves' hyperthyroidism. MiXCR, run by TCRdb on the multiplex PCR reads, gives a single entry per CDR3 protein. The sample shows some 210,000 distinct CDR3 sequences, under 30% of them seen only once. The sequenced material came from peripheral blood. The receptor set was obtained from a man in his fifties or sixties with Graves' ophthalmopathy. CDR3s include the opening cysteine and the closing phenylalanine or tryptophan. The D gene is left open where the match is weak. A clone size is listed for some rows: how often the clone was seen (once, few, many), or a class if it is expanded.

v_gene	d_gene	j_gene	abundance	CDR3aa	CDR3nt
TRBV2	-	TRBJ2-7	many	CASSPIYEQYF	TGTGCCAGCAGCCCCATATACGAGCAGTACTTC
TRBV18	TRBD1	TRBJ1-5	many	CASSRAQGAGQPQHF	TGTGCCAGCTCACGGGCACAGGGGGCGGGCCAGCCCCAGCATTTT
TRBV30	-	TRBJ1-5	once	CAWSEGPHQPQHF	TGTGCCTGGAGTGAGGGCCCGCATCAGCCCCAGCATTTT
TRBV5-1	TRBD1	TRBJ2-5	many	CASSLQGVGETQYF	TGCGCCAGCAGCTTACAGGGGGTAGGGGAGACCCAGTACTTC
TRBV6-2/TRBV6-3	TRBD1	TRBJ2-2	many	CASSYSSSGTGNPGELFF	TGTGCCAGCAGTTACTCCTCCTCCGGGACAGGGAACCCCGGGGAGCTGTTTTTT
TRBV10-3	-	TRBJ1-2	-	CAIRDRGLGQNYGYTF	TGTGCCATCAGAGACCGAGGGCTAGGACAGAACTATGGCTACACCTTC
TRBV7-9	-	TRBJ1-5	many	CASSAPGHAQHF	TGTGCCAGCAGCGCCCCGGGGCATGCTCAGCATTTT
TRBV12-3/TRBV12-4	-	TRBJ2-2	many	CASSLRSTGELFF	TGTGCCAGCAGTTTAAGGAGCACCGGGGAGCTGTTTTTT
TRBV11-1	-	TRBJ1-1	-	CASSLNSTEAFF	TGTGCCAGCAGCTTGAACAGCACTGAAGCTTTCTTT
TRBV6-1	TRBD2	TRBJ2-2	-	CASSESVREVGELFF	TGTGCCAGCAGTGAATCGGTACGGGAGGTCGGGGAGCTGTTTTTT
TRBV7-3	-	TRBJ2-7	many	CASSAPPRGGGGYEQYF	TGTGCCAGCAGCGCCCCGCCCCGGGGTGGGGGTGGCTACGAGCAGTACTTC
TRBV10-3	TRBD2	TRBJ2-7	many	CAITASGTYEQYF	TGTGCCATCACAGCTAGCGGGACCTACGAGCAGTACTTC
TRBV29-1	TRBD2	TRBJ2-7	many	CSVGTSGSYEQYF	TGCAGCGTCGGGACTAGCGGGAGCTACGAGCAGTACTTC
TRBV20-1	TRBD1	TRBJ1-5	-	CSAITGGGQPQHF	TGCAGTGCTATTACAGGGGGCGGCCAGCCCCAGCATTTT
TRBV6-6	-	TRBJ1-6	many	CASSYSMGRGGVGSPLHF	TGTGCCAGCAGTTACTCGATGGGACGTGGGGGTGTGGGTTCACCCCTCCACTTT
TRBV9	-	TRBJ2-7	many	CASSVVADPYEQYF	TGTGCCAGCAGCGTAGTAGCGGACCCCTACGAGCAGTACTTC
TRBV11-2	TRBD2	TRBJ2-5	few	CASSRLAGGQETQYF	TGTGCCAGCAGTCGACTAGCGGGGGGGCAAGAGACCCAGTACTTC
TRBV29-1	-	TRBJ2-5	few	CSVSGKEYQETQYF	TGCAGCGTGTCCGGGAAAGAGTACCAAGAGACCCAGTACTTC
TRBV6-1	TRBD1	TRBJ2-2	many	CASSSGQGAMFF	TGTGCCAGCAGCTCCGGACAGGGGGCGATGTTTTTT
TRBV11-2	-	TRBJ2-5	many	CASSPTPWRVEETQYF	TGTGCCAGCAGCCCGACGCCGTGGCGGGTAGAGGAGACCCAGTACTTC
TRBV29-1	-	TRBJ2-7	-	CSVESRDGLYEQYF	TGCAGCGTTGAAAGCCGGGACGGACTCTACGAGCAGTACTTC
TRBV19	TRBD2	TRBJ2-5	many	CASSIGTSGWETQYF	TGTGCCAGTAGTATCGGGACTAGCGGCTGGGAGACCCAGTACTTC
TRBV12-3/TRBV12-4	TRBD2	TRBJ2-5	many	CASSLGLAETQYF	TGTGCCAGCAGCCTGGGACTAGCAGAGACCCAGTACTTC
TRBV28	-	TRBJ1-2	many	CASSSRGVYGYTF	TGTGCCAGCAGTTCCAGGGGCGTCTATGGCTACACCTTC
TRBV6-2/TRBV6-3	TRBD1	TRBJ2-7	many	CASSLTGADYEQYF	TGTGCCAGCAGTTTGACAGGGGCCGACTACGAGCAGTACTTC
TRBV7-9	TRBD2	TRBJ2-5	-	CASSGGVRVETQYF	TGTGCCAGCAGCGGGGGGGTTAGAGTGGAGACCCAGTACTTC
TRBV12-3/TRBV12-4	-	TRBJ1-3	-	CASSLGQATGNTIYF	TGTGCCAGCAGTTTAGGCCAGGCGACTGGAAACACCATATATTTT
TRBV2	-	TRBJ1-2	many	CASSVVRAGYTF	TGTGCCAGCAGTGTGGTCAGGGCTGGCTACACCTTC
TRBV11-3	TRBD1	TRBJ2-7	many	CASSSGTGGGEQYF	TGTGCCAGCAGCTCTGGCACAGGGGGCGGGGAGCAGTACTTC
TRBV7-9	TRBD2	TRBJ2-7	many	CASSWGSSGSVSVEQYF	TGTGCCAGCAGCTGGGGGTCTAGCGGGAGTGTTTCGGTCGAGCAGTACTTC
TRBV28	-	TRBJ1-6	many	CASSPLRSLSYNSPLHF	TGTGCCAGCAGTCCACTACGCAGCCTCTCCTATAATTCACCCCTCCACTTT
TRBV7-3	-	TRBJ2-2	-	CASSLSYTGELFF	TGTGCCAGCAGCTTATCTTACACCGGGGAGCTGTTTTTT
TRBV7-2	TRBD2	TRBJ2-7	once	CASSSTSGTYEQYF	TGTGCCAGCAGCTCGACTAGCGGTACCTACGAGCAGTACTTC
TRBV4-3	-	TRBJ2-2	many	CASSQDNTGELFF	TGCGCCAGCAGCCAAGATAACACCGGGGAGCTGTTTTTT
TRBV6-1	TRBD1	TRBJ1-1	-	CASSESGTGAAEAFF	TGTGCCAGCAGTGAATCCGGGACAGGGGCTGCTGAAGCTTTCTTT
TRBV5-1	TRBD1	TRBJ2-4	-	CASSLVGQQTLIAKNIQYF	TGCGCCAGCAGCTTGGTGGGACAGCAAACTCTTATAGCCAAAAACATTCAGTACTTC
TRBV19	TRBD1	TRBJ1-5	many	CASSIQGGDQPQHF	TGTGCCAGTAGTATCCAGGGGGGGGATCAGCCCCAGCATTTT
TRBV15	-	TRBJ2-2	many	CATSRESNTGELFF	TGTGCCACCAGCAGAGAATCTAACACCGGGGAGCTGTTTTTT
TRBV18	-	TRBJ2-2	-	CASSPPDSFAGELFF	TGTGCCAGCTCACCACCGGACAGTTTTGCCGGGGAGCTGTTTTTT
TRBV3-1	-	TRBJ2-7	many	CASSQDGGLGGEQYF	TGTGCCAGCAGCCAAGACGGCGGGCTCGGAGGCGAGCAGTACTTC
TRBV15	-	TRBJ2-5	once	CATSNRLVFGETQYF	TGTGCCACCAGCAACAGACTAGTCTTCGGAGAGACCCAGTACTTC
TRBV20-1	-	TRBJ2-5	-	CSAKIQQETQYF	TGCAGTGCTAAAATCCAACAAGAGACCCAGTACTTC
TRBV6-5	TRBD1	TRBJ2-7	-	CASSFGTGLAEQYF	TGTGCCAGCAGTTTCGGGACAGGGTTGGCCGAGCAGTACTTC
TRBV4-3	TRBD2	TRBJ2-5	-	CASSPRLAGPQDQYF	TGCGCCAGCAGCCCACGACTAGCGGGACCCCAGGACCAGTACTTC
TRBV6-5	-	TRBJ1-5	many	CASRAPGPYDSNQPQHF	TGTGCCAGCAGGGCCCCCGGGCCCTACGATAGCAATCAGCCCCAGCATTTT
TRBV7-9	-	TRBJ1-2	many	CASSPGIDYGYTF	TGTGCCAGCAGCCCGGGAATCGACTATGGCTACACCTTC
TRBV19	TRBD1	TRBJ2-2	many	CASSARDRGLSTGELFF	TGTGCCAGTAGTGCCCGGGACAGGGGGCTTTCCACCGGGGAGCTGTTTTTT
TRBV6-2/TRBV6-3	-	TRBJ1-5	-	CASSLNVLQPQHF	TGTGCCAGCAGTTTAAACGTCCTCCAGCCCCAGCATTTT
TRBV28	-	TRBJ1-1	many	CASSDPTGATTEAFF	TGTGCCAGCAGCGACCCGACGGGGGCGACCACTGAAGCTTTCTTT
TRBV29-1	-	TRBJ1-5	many	CSVGEGNAGQPQHF	TGCAGCGTTGGAGAGGGGAACGCGGGTCAGCCCCAGCATTTT
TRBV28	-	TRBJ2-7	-	CASSLITPGVHEQYF	TGTGCCAGCAGTTTGATCACCCCAGGTGTCCACGAGCAGTACTTC
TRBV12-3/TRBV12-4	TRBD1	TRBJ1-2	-	CASKPDRGYGYTF	TGTGCCAGCAAACCGGACAGGGGTTATGGCTACACCTTC
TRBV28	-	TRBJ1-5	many	CASSFGSNQPQHF	TGTGCCAGCAGTTTTGGTAGCAATCAGCCCCAGCATTTT
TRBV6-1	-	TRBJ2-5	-	CASSEMGSQFQETQYF	TGTGCCAGCAGTGAGATGGGCAGTCAGTTCCAAGAGACCCAGTACTTC
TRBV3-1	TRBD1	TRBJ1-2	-	CASSQDAGQGRYGYTF	TGTGCCAGCAGCCAAGACGCGGGACAGGGGAGGTATGGCTACACCTTC
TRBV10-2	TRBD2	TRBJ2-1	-	CASSEWSSGEFYEQFF	TGCGCCAGCAGTGAGTGGTCGAGCGGGGAATTCTATGAGCAGTTCTTC
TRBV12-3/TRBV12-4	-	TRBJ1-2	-	CASSQGYYGYTF	TGTGCCAGCAGTCAGGGATACTATGGCTACACCTTC